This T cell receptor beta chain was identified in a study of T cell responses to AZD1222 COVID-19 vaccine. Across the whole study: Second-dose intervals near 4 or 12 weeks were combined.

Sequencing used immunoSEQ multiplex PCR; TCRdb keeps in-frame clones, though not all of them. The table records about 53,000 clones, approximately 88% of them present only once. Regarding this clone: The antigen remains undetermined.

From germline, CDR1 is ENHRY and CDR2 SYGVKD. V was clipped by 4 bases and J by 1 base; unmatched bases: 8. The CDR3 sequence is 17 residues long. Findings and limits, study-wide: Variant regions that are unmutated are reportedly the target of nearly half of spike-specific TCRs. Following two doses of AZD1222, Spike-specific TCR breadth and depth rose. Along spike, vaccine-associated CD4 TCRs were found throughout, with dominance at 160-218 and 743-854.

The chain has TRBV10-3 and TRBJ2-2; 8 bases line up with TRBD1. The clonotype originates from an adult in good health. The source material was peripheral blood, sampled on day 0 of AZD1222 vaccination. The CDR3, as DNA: TGTGCCATCAGTGGAGGCGTTGGGACAGGGAACACCGGGGAGCTGTTTTTT. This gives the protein CAISGGVGTGNTGELFF.